The clone carrying this T cell receptor (beta chain) was detected only a few times. Its antigen remains unknown. Assay used: immunoSEQ multiplex PCR; TCRdb lists only in-frame clones, some missing. This table holds around 100,000 clones, over 60% found once. These data belong to a study of Ad26.COV2.S vaccination and SARS-CoV-2 variants. Study-level points and caveats: There was a possibility that the TCR breadth and depth analyses underestimated total T cell responses.

The clonotype was recovered from a human donor who had recovered from COVID-19. Material: peripheral blood, obtained after recovery from COVID-19.

CDR3 residues: CASSFNRIRGTGELFF. Here the CDR3 DNA reads TGTGCCAGCAGCTTTAACCGGATCCGAGGGACCGGGGAGCTGTTTTTT. The V and J genes are TRBV7-9 and TRBJ2-2, with D tentatively TRBD2 (5 bases). V was trimmed by 3 bases and J by 5 bases, leaving 16 bases between them. CDR3 length equals 16 residues. The germline gives CDR1 SEHNR, CDR2 FQNEAQ (reference sequence).